These 9 T cell receptor beta chains share one sample of origin, sequenced in a study of beta chain features in type 1 diabetes. These receptors' targets are unknown. General study findings and limits: Shortening of TCRB CDR3s, moderate but significant, appeared in all four CD4+ subsets of Type 1 diabetes patients.

Expressed TCRB transcripts were sequenced after all isolated RNA was converted to cDNA. Produced via immunoSEQ multiplex PCR; TCRdb's table is partial and in-frame only. There are 140,000 to 150,000 clones in the sample; 10% to 15% occur only once, and less than 1.5% lies in the top ten. The sequenced sample was central memory CD4+ T cells from blood. These TCRs come from a man between 18 and 29 years old with type 1 diabetes.

This clone was seen a few times. The rearrangement uses TRBV30 and TRBJ1-4; no reliable D call. Trimming removed 5 bases at V and 3 bases at J, with 10 bases between. Germline V CDR1 and CDR2: GTSNPN, SVGIG (reference sequence). The CDR3 is made up of 13 amino acids. The CDR3 reads CAWSPASNEKLFF. The DNA of the CDR3 is TGTGCCTGGTCACCCGCGTCTAATGAAAAACTGTTTTTT.

The V and J genes are TRBV19 and TRBJ1-2, with D possibly being TRBD1 (6 bases). CDR3 length: 13 residues. Germline-derived CDR1 and CDR2 are LNHDA and SQIVND (reference sequence). Trimming took 5 bases from V and 4 from J, leaving 11 bases between them. CDR3 bases: TGTGCCAGTAGTGAAGGGGGGTTCTATGGCTACACCTTC. This gives the protein CASSEGGFYGYTF.

This clone was counted a few times. This chain joins TRBV5-1 and TRBJ2-1, with a weak D call TRBD2 (5 bases). Trimming pared 6 bases from V and 7 bases from J, leaving 11 bases between. This CDR3 contains 12 residues. Germline V lookup: CDR1 SGHRS, CDR2 YFSETQ. The chain's CDR3 is CASTSSGNEQFF. CDR3 DNA: TGCGCCAGCACCTCCTCGGGGAATGAGCAGTTCTTC.

This clone was counted a few times. The chain links TRBV5-1 to TRBJ2-3; TRBD2 aligns across 9 bases. V lost 0 bases, J lost 5 bases, and 4 bases stayed unmatched. The CDR3 runs to 15 residues. Germline V CDR1 and CDR2: SGHRS, YFSETQ. CDR3 nucleotides: TGCGCCAGCAGCTTGGGACTAGCGGTGGGAGATACGCAGTATTTT. This translates into CASSLGLAVGDTQYF. The full variable domain, its missing parts supplied by reference TRBV5-1 and TRBJ2-3, is KAGVTQTPRYLIKTRGQQVTLSCSPISGHRSVSWYQQTPGQGLQFLFEYFSETQRNKGNFPGRFSGRQFSNSRSEMNVSTLELGDSALYLCASSLGLAVGDTQYFGPGTRLTVL.

In the case of this clone: With only one base between it and a far larger clone, this is likely a read error. This chain joins TRBV18 and TRBJ2-5; TRBD2 is a possible D gene (6 bases). The CDR3 sequence is 14 residues long. Germline CDR1 KGHSH, CDR2 LQKENI. The CDR3 sequence is CASSPRGSGEAQYF. Here the CDR3 DNA reads TGTGCCAGCTCACCGCGGGGTAGTGGAGAGGCCCAGTACTTC.

The CDR3 sequence: CASSLGQGAAGYTF. Written as DNA, the CDR3 is TGTGCCAGCAGTTTAGGGCAGGGGGCGGCAGGCTACACCTTC. This chain links TRBV27 with TRBJ1-2, with 8 positions matching TRBD1. This CDR3 has 14 residues. Unmatched junction bases numbered 7, after V lost 2 bases and J lost 8 bases. Germline loops: CDR1 MNHEY, CDR2 SMNVEV (reference sequence).

The chain joins TRBV14 to TRBJ2-7; no clear D. The CDR3 is 13 amino acids. The V gene's germline CDR1 is SGHDN and CDR2 FVKESK. Trimming took off 2 bases at V and 5 bases at J, with 10 bases between the two ends. In DNA, the CDR3 is TGTGCCAGCAGCCAAAGGTCGTGGAACGAGCAGTACTTC. As protein: CASSQRSWNEQYF.

This clone showed up just a few times. For the CDR3, the DNA is TGTGCCACCAGCCTCTTCTCGGGACAGGGGTGGAAGACCCAGTACTTC. The encoded protein is CATSLFSGQGWKTQYF. The chain joins TRBV15 to TRBJ2-5, with 10 bases matching TRBD1. Germline values: CDR1 LNHNV, CDR2 YYDKDF (reference sequence). This CDR3 contains 16 residues. The V gene end was trimmed by 5 bases and the J gene end by 6 bases; junction bases not matched to a gene: 12.

This clone was detected only a few times. This chain connects TRBV15 to TRBJ2-1; TRBD2 agrees at 11 bases. V shed 0 bases and J 0 bases; nucleotides not matched to a gene: 7. Germline CDR1 reads LNHNV; CDR2 reads YYDKDF (reference sequence). There are 19 residues in the CDR3. The CDR3 coding sequence is TGTGCCACCAGCAGAGATCCTAGCGGGGGGTCGAGCTCCTACAATGAGCAGTTCTTC. As protein: CATSRDPSGGSSSYNEQFF. Using reference TRBV15 and TRBJ2-1 for the parts outside the CDR3, the full variable domain is DAMVIQNPRYQVTQFGKPVTLSCSQTLNHNVMYWYQQKSSQAPKLLFHYYDKDFNNEADTPDNFQSRRPNTSFCFLDIRSPGLGDTAMYLCATSRDPSGGSSSYNEQFFGPGTRLTVL.